The clone carrying this T cell receptor (beta chain) turned up a few times. Its antigen is undetermined. Other DNA sequences in this specimen translate into the identical CDR3. The sample is drawn from a study of beta chain features in type 1 diabetes. Study-wide points: HLA effects on TCRB rearrangement stayed unresolved here. Diminished insertions and augmented deletions at VDJ junctions characterized type 1 diabetes patients. TCRB repertoires of naive, central memory and Treg cells appeared more similar among patients than among healthy donors.

The isolated RNA, all of it, was reverse transcribed, so expressed TCRB transcripts were what got sequenced. The repertoire was sequenced with immunoSEQ multiplex PCR; TCRdb's copy has only in-frame clones and lacks some. The table lists some 410,000 clones, about 15% of them singletons. CDR1 and CDR2 (germline): GTSNPN, SVGIG (reference sequence). This CDR3 region has 13 residues. V lost 1 base and J 4 bases, leaving 10 bases between the germline ends. The sample taken for sequencing was naive CD4+ T cells from blood. The clonotype was recovered from a man aged 25 to 40 in good health. The V gene is TRBV30, the J gene TRBJ1-2; D ambiguous. The CDR3 spells CAWSADRGYGYTF. The CDR3 nucleotides read TGTGCCTGGAGTGCGGATCGGGGCTATGGCTACACCTTC.